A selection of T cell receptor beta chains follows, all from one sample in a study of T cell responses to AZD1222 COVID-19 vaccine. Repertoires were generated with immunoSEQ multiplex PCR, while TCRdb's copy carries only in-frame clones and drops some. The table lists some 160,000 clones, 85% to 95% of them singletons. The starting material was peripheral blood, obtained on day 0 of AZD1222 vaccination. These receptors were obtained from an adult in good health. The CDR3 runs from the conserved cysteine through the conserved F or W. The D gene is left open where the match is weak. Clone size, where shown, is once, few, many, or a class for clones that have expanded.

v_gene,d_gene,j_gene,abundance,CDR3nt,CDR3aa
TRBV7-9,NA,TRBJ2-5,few,TGTGCCAGCAGCCTAACAGGGTCCGTTAAGACCCAGTACTTC,CASSLTGSVKTQYF
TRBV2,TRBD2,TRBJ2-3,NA,TGTGCCAGAACTAGCGGGGGGGCGGCAGATACGCAGTATTTT,CARTSGGAADTQYF
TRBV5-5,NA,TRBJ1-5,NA,TGTGCCAGCAGCTTCGCAGTATCCGGTCAGCCCCAGCATTTT,CASSFAVSGQPQHF
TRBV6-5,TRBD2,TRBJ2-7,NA,TGTGCCAGCAGTCGTCCCGGGACTACCGCCTACGAGCAGTACTTC,CASSRPGTTAYEQYF
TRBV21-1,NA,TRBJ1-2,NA,TGTGCCAGCAGCCTAAGTGGAGAGACTAACTATGGCTACACCTTC,CASSLSGETNYGYTF
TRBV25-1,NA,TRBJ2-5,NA,TGTGCCAGCAGTGATCGGAGGGGGGCGCAAGAGACCCAGTACTTC,CASSDRRGAQETQYF
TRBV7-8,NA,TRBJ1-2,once,TGTGCCAGCAGCCGACACGCCTATGGCTACACCTTC,CASSRHAYGYTF
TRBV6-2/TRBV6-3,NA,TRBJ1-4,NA,TGTGCCAGCAGTTACCGGCGGATAAATGAAAAACTGTTTTTT,CASSYRRINEKLFF
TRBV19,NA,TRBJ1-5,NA,TGTGCCAGTAGTATACGGGGTGGAGGCAATCAGCCCCAGCATTTT,CASSIRGGGNQPQHF
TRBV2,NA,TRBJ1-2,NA,TGTGCCAGCAGTGGGACCTCGGCAGGACCTAACTATGGCTACACCTTC,CASSGTSAGPNYGYTF
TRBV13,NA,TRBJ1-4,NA,TGTGCCAGCAGCTTAGCCCCGGGGGAACTGTTTTTT,CASSLAPGELFF
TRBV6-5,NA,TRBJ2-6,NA,TGTGCCAGCAAGTTCTCTGGGGCCAACGTCCTGACTTTC,CASKFSGANVLTF
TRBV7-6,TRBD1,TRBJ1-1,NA,TGTGCCAGCAGCTTAGTCCTCGTATCCAGGGGGGGCATTGAAGCTTTCTTT,CASSLVLVSRGGIEAFF
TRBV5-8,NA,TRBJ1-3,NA,TGTGCCAGCAGCCGAAGGGGCCGTACTCGCTCTGGAAACACCATATATTTT,CASSRRGRTRSGNTIYF
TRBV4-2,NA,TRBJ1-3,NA,TGTGCCAGCAGCCAAGAAGGCGCTACTGGAAACACCATATATTTT,CASSQEGATGNTIYF
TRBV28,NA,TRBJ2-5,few,TGTGCCAGCAGTTCGTACTATGATCCAGCGAACCCGACGCAAGAGACCCAGTACTTC,CASSSYYDPANPTQETQYF
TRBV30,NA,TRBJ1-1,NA,TGTGCCTGGATCCTCCCCAGGAGGAACACTGAAGCTTTCTTT,CAWILPRRNTEAFF
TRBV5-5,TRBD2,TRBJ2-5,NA,TGTGCCAGCTGGGGACTCTTAGAAGCGGGGGGCTGGGAGGCCCAGTACTTC,CASWGLLEAGGWEAQYF